This T cell receptor beta chain emerged from a study of Ad26.COV2.S vaccination and SARS-CoV-2 variants. Noted treatment: 15 to 20 received Ad26.COV2.S at low or high dose, single or two shots; roughly 5 received placebo; per-sample allocation not given. Sampling took place 63 days after the first vaccine or placebo injection. Study-level results: Vaccinees displayed broader spike-specific TCR repertoires than placebo recipients. People who got the vaccine or the placebo had similar non-spike TCR breadth.

Profiling relied on immunoSEQ multiplex PCR, and the TCRdb table lists in-frame clones only, not all of them. The sample has some 420,000 clones, roughly 90% seen once. A note on this clone: Antigen: not known. The sample contains more than one DNA sequence encoding this CDR3.

The CDR3 runs 14 residues. Per the germline V gene, CDR1 is SGHNT and CDR2 is YYREEE (reference sequence). The J segment lost 3 bases and the V segment lost 3 bases, leaving 3 bases of the junction unmatched. This TCR was sampled from a person between 18 and 60 years old who received the Ad26.COV2.S COVID-19 vaccine or a placebo. The chain has TRBV5-4 and TRBJ2-7, with 10 bases aligning to TRBD1. The sequencing here drew on peripheral blood, taken in a trial of Ad26.COV2.S vaccine versus placebo. The CDR3 sequence is CASSWGQGSYEQYF. The CDR3 nucleotides are TGTGCCAGCAGCTGGGGACAGGGGAGCTACGAGCAGTACTTC.